These 15 T cell receptor beta chains were sequenced from one sample in a study of blood T cells in healthy people across ages. For the second PCR, which ran for about 7 to 12 cycles, a sample-barcoded 5' primer and a J-beta primer mix were used. TCRdb re-called the 5' RACE reads with MiXCR, one entry per CDR3 protein. The sample carries 1.5 million to 2 million distinct CDR3 sequences, roughly 52% recorded once. Specimen: blood. The receptors stem from a woman aged 40 to 50 in good health.

The CDR3 sequence is CATSEPGRAGYNEQFF. CDR3 sequence (DNA): TGTGCCACCAGTGAACCGGGACGAGCGGGCTACAATGAGCAGTTCTTC. This chain joins TRBV24-1 and TRBJ2-1, with a tentative D call TRBD2 (6 bases). Trimming shortened V by 4 bases and J by 3 bases, and 15 bases separated the two germline ends. CDR1 and CDR2 (germline): KGHDR, SFDVKD. There are 16 residues in the CDR3.

V is TRBV28 and J is TRBJ2-3, with D tentatively TRBD2 (7 bases). The length of the CDR3 is 16 residues. CDR1 is MDHEN and CDR2 is SYDVKM in the germline V gene. V lost 6 bases, J lost 2 bases, and 18 bases lay in between. CDR3 loop: CASSYQTGGYTDTQYF. CDR3 nucleotides: TGTGCCAGCAGCTACCAAACGGGGGGCTACACAGATACGCAGTATTTT.

This clonotype was counted ten times or more. J is TRBJ2-1 and V is TRBV29-1; the D is unclear. CDR1 and CDR2 (germline): SQVTM, ANQGSEA. The CDR3 is 10 amino acids. V lost 0 bases to trimming and J lost 10 bases, with 4 bases between them. The CDR3 nucleotides are TGCAGCGTTGAAGATCGCGAGCAGTTCTTC. The encoded protein is CSVEDREQFF.

The chain links TRBV5-6 to TRBJ2-1; tentatively, D is TRBD1 (6 bases). This CDR3 contains 11 residues. Trimming took off 6 bases at V and 10 bases at J, with 11 bases between the two ends. Germline values: CDR1 SGHDT, CDR2 YYEEEE. The CDR3 DNA reads TGTGCCAGCACCTGGGGACAAGAGCAGTTCTTC. It is translated as CASTWGQEQFF.

This clonotype was detected a few times. The rearrangement links TRBV7-2 to TRBJ2-5; the D gene is possibly TRBD1 (6 bases). The germline V gene encodes CDR1 SGHTA and CDR2 FQGNSA. This CDR3 comprises 16 residues. Trimming cost V 4 bases and J 4 bases, with 19 bases left between them. The chain's CDR3 is CASSSIRTGGGETQYF. The CDR3 DNA is TGTGCCAGCAGCTCGATCAGGACTGGGGGCGGAGAGACCCAGTACTTC.

V is TRBV28 and J is TRBJ2-5, with 7 bases matching TRBD2. The CDR3 runs to 14 residues. Germline V gene lookup returns CDR1 MDHEN and CDR2 SYDVKM. The V and J ends lost 2 bases and 5 bases, in that order; junction bases with no gene match: 5. CDR3 amino acids: CASSLLGGYETQYF. CDR3 nucleotide sequence: TGTGCCAGCAGTTTACTCGGGGGGTACGAGACCCAGTACTTC.

In DNA, the CDR3 is TGCAGTGCTAGAGATCGCCAGCCCCAAGAGACCCAGTACTTC. This sequence encodes CSARDRQPQETQYF. The V and J genes are TRBV20-1 and TRBJ2-5, with D uncertain. Germline-derived CDR1 and CDR2 are DFQATT and SNEGSKA (reference sequence). V shed 0 bases and J shed 1 base, with 9 bases lying between them. This CDR3 contains 14 residues.

The chain carries TRBV5-1 and TRBJ1-4, with a tentative D call TRBD1 (5 bases). The CDR3 runs 15 residues. From germline, CDR1 is SGHRS and CDR2 YFSETQ. V gave up 4 bases and J gave up 5 bases, with 15 bases separating them. The CDR3 loop reads CASSPGGSVNEKLFF. Here the CDR3 DNA reads TGCGCCAGCAGCCCTGGGGGATCCGTAAATGAAAAACTGTTTTTT.

The genes are TRBV28 and TRBJ2-2; D is unresolved. This CDR3 spans 14 amino acids. The germline V gene encodes CDR1 MDHEN and CDR2 SYDVKM. V dropped 6 bases and J dropped 0 bases, with 8 bases sitting between them. The CDR3 loop is CASRAAPNTGELFF. For the CDR3, the DNA is TGTGCCAGCAGGGCAGCACCGAACACCGGGGAGCTGTTTTTT.

The chain uses TRBV6-1 and TRBJ2-3; TRBD2 agrees at 10 bases. Trimming at V came to 6 bases and at J to 3 bases, leaving 6 bases not matched to a gene. This CDR3 contains 15 residues. The germline V gene encodes CDR1 MNHNS and CDR2 SASEGT. The CDR3 spells CASRVLAGVTDTQYF. In DNA form, the CDR3 reads TGTGCCAGCAGGGTCCTAGCGGGGGTTACAGATACGCAGTATTTT.

The gene calls are TRBV5-1 and TRBJ2-3, with TRBD2 matching over 11 bases. Germline loops: CDR1 SGHRS, CDR2 YFSETQ. With 0 bases clipped from V and 2 bases from J, the junction kept 5 bases outside the gene matches. The CDR3 is made up of 17 amino acids. The CDR3 DNA follows: TGCGCCAGCAGCTTGGAGACTAGCGGGGAATCCACAGATACGCAGTATTTT. The encoded protein is CASSLETSGESTDTQYF.

The chain recombines TRBV6-5 with TRBJ2-7; no clear D gene. Trimming cost V 0 bases and J 1 base, with 10 bases left between them. The germline V gene encodes CDR1 MNHEY and CDR2 SVGAGI. The CDR3 is 15 amino acids. The chain's CDR3 is CASSYSESQSYEQYF. The CDR3 DNA sequence: TGTGCCAGCAGTTACTCGGAGTCGCAATCCTACGAGCAGTACTTC.

This chain joins TRBV27 and TRBJ2-7; 10 bases map to TRBD1. The CDR3 runs 15 residues. Germline V lookup: CDR1 MNHEY, CDR2 SMNVEV (reference sequence). V was pared by 5 bases and J by 1 base, with 5 bases of the junction left unmatched. CDR3 loop: CASSVRDRGSYEQYF. DNA for the CDR3: TGTGCCAGCAGTGTCCGGGACAGGGGATCCTACGAGCAGTACTTC.

The chain combines TRBV5-1 with TRBJ2-3; D call uncertain. This CDR3 spans 14 amino acids. Germline CDR1 SGHRS, CDR2 YFSETQ. V was pared by 4 bases and J by 4 bases, with 13 bases between. The CDR3 loop reads CASSVFQAADTQYF. The CDR3 DNA reads TGCGCCAGCAGCGTGTTTCAGGCAGCAGATACGCAGTATTTT.

The chain uses TRBV6-2 or TRBV6-3 and TRBJ2-1, with D possibly being TRBD2 (6 bases). Per the germline V gene, CDR1 is MNHEY and CDR2 is SVGEGT. CDR3 length equals 14 residues. Trimming pared 6 bases from V and 10 bases from J, leaving 19 bases between. CDR3 coding DNA: TGTGCCAGCAGGGACGGGGGTACCTCAGGGGAGCAGTTCTTC. Translation gives CASRDGGTSGEQFF.